This TCR beta chain was profiled in a study of blood T cell repertoires in COVID-19. About the study: Samples of COVID-19 (acute and convalescent) were obtained from the United States, Italy and Spain. PBMCs, B-cell-depleted T cells, or T cells provided the cDNA or gDNA that made up the material.

The authors' processing: Reference gene primer amplification in the assay estimated nucleated cell counts. Sequencing was performed with immunoSEQ multiplex PCR; in TCRdb, only in-frame clones are kept and a portion is missing. That table supplies the V and J calls and clone size; D and trimming were determined from the DNA. The data contain under 60,000 clones, 90% of them seen just once; the ten biggest clones take up 3.9%. V was clipped by 8 bases and J by 4 bases; unmatched bases: 7. This CDR3 spans 15 amino acids. Germline CDR1 SEHNR, CDR2 FQNEAQ (reference sequence). This clone was seen once. This receptor was identified in a man between 50 and 59 years old with acute or convalescent COVID-19. The chain uses TRBV7-9 and TRBJ2-1, with TRBD2 matching 11 bases. Sequencing input: peripheral blood. CDR3 DNA: TGTGCCAGCCTTCTAGGGACTAGCGGTTACAATGAGCAGTTCTTC. Its protein product is CASLLGTSGYNEQFF.